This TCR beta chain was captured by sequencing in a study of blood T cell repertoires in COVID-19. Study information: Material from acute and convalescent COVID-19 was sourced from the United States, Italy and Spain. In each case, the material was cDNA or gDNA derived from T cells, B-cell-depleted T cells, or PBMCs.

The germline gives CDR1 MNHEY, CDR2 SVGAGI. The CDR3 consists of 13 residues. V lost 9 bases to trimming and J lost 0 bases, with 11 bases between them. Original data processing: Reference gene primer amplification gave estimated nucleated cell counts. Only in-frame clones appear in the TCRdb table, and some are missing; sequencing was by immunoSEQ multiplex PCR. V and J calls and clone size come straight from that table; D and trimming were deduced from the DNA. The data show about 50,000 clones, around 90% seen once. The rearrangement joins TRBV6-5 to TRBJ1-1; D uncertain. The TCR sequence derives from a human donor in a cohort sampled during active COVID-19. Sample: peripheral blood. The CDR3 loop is CASRLGLNTEAFF. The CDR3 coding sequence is TGTGCCAGTAGACTAGGGTTGAACACTGAAGCTTTCTTT.